The 7 T cell receptor beta chains below all came from one sample that was sequenced in a study of beta chain features in type 1 diabetes. Regarding the study as a whole: Patients with Type 1 diabetes showed moderately but significantly shorter TCRB CDR3s in all four CD4+ subsets.

Isolated RNA was reverse transcribed in full, so expressed TCRB transcripts were sequenced. TCRdb's table, derived via immunoSEQ multiplex PCR, lists solely in-frame clones and lacks some. This table has about 120,000 clones, about 15% appearing once. Their target antigens are unknown. The specimen was central memory CD4+ T cells from blood. Receptor source: a man aged 25-45 years with type 1 diabetes.

This clone was seen at least ten times. The sample contains more than one DNA sequence encoding this CDR3. V is TRBV7-2 and J is TRBJ2-2; D is uncertain. V lost 5 bases, J lost 3 bases, and 4 bases lay in between. This CDR3 region has 12 residues. The germline V gene encodes CDR1 SGHTA and CDR2 FQGNSA. CDR3 in amino acids: CASSLYTGELFF. The CDR3 region has the DNA TGTGCCAGCAGCCTATACACCGGGGAGCTGTTTTTT.

This clone has more than one count but fewer than ten. This rearrangement joins TRBV19 to TRBJ2-1; TRBD2 aligns across 7 bases. Germline V CDR1 and CDR2: LNHDA, SQIVND (reference sequence). The CDR3 totals 16 residues. The trim removed 1 base at V and 7 bases at J, leaving 10 bases unmatched. The CDR3 DNA sequence: TGTGCCAGTAGTATAGCCCAGACTAGCACGACGAATGAGCAGTTCTTC. Translating it yields CASSIAQTSTTNEQFF.

This chain joins TRBV7-6 and TRBJ2-5; D call uncertain. V shed 5 bases and J shed 0 bases, with 10 bases lying between them. Germline CDR1 reads SGHVS; CDR2 reads FNYEAQ. The CDR3 consists of 14 residues. CDR3 sequence reads: CASSTGTNQETQYF. The CDR3 DNA is TGTGCCAGCAGCACCGGAACCAACCAAGAGACCCAGTACTTC.

CDR3 sequence: CASSEASGEYNEQFF. The CDR3 nucleotides are TGTGCCAGCAGTGAGGCTAGCGGGGAATACAATGAGCAGTTCTTC. V and J are TRBV2 and TRBJ2-1; 9 nucleotides align to TRBD2. CDR1 and CDR2 (germline): SNHLY, FYNNEI. The ends lost 3 bases at V and 4 bases at J; junction bases unmatched: 4. This CDR3 contains 15 residues.

This clone has only a few counts. The V and J genes are TRBV7-2 and TRBJ1-6, with D possibly matching TRBD1 (5 bases). Trimming left V 5 bases short and J 8 bases short, with 13 bases between. This CDR3 comprises 14 residues. Germline CDR1 reads SGHTA; CDR2 reads FQGNSA. CDR3 region: CASSLQRGDSPLHF. The CDR3 coding sequence is TGTGCCAGCAGCCTACAGCGGGGGGATTCACCCCTCCACTTT.

In its sample, this clone was seen a few times. The CDR3 loop is CASGPAGLKTQYF. The CDR3 coding sequence is TGTGCCAGCGGACCGGCGGGTCTGAAGACCCAGTACTTC. The chain links TRBV25-1 to TRBJ2-5; the D gene is possibly TRBD2 (5 bases). Germline assignment: CDR1 MGHDK and CDR2 SYGVNS. The CDR3 is 13 amino acids. Trimming took off 8 bases at V and 6 bases at J, with 16 bases between the two ends.

This clone has just a few counts. The rearrangement joins TRBV14 to TRBJ2-7; D is ambiguous. From germline, CDR1 is SGHDN and CDR2 FVKESK. The CDR3 spans 16 residues. The V end lost 2 bases, the J end lost 1 base, and 15 bases lay between the germline ends. The CDR3: CASSQMSAGRSYEQYF. CDR3 in DNA: TGTGCCAGCAGCCAAATGTCCGCCGGGCGGTCCTACGAGCAGTACTTC.